This T cell receptor (beta chain) comes out of a study of cytomegalovirus exposure and HLA in healthy donors. In the study overall: From HLA-typed donors, an early data release held 70 million to 100 million unique TCRs. Findings and limits, study-wide: Later examination showed HLA-associated TCR beta chains had greater clonal expansion than equally common others. As immune exposure information, only CMV serostatus was available.

Use of 60 Vbeta and 13 Jbeta primers characterized the PCR. Some clones are missing from TCRdb's copy, which holds only in-frame ones; the method was immunoSEQ multiplex PCR. The table has about 160,000 clones, approximately 78% seen once. With respect to this clone: Its target is unknown.

With 4 bases clipped from V and 1 base from J, the junction kept 3 bases outside the gene matches. Germline V CDR1 and CDR2: MGHRA, YSYEKL. The CDR3 length is 16 residues. The rearrangement links TRBV4-1 to TRBJ2-6; TRBD2 matches at 8 bases. Sequenced: PBMCs. The sequence was collected from a girl aged 2 to 9 in good health and CMV-seropositive. Written as DNA, the CDR3 is TGCGCCAGCAGCCGTACGGGAGGGTCTGGGGCCAACGTCCTGACTTTC. It is translated as CASSRTGGSGANVLTF.